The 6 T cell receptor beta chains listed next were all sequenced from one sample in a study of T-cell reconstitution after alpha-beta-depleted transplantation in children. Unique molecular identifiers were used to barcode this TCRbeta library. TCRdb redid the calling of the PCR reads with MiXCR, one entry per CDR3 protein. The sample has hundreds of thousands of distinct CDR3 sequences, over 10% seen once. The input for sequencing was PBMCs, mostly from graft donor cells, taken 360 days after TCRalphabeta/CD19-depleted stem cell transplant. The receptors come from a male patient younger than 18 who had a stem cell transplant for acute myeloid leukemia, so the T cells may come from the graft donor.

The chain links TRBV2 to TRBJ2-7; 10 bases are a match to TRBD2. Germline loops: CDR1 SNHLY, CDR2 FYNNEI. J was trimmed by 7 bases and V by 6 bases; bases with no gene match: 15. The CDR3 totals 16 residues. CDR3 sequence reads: CASREPLAGATCEQYF. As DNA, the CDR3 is TGTGCCAGCAGGGAACCCCTAGCGGGAGCCACGTGTGAGCAGTACTTC.

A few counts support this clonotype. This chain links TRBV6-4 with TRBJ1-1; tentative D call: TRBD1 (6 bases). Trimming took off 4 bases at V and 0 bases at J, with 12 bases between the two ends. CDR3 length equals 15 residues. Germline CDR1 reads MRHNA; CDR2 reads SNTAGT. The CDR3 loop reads CASSAEGGLNTEAFF. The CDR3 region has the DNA TGTGCCAGCAGTGCCGAAGGGGGGCTGAACACTGAAGCTTTCTTT.

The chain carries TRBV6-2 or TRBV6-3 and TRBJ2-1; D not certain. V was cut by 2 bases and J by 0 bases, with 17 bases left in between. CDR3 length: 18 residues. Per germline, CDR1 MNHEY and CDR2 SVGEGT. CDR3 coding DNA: TGTGCCAGCAGTTACGGGCTAGGATATGGGTCCTCCTACAATGAGCAGTTCTTC. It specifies CASSYGLGYGSSYNEQFF.

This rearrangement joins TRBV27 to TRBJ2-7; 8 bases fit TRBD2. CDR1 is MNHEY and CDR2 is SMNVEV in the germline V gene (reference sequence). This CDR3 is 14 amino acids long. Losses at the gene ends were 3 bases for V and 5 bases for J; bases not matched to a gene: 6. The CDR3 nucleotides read TGTGCCAGCAGTTTCTTTAGCGGGAAGAACGAGCAGTACTTC. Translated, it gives CASSFFSGKNEQYF.

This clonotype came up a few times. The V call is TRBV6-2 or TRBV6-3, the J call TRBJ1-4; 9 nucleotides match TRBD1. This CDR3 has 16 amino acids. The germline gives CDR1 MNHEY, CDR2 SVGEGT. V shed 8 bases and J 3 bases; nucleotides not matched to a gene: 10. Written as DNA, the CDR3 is TGTGCCAGCGAGGGACAGGGCCAAGGTCCTAATGAAAAACTGTTTTTT. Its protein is CASEGQGQGPNEKLFF.

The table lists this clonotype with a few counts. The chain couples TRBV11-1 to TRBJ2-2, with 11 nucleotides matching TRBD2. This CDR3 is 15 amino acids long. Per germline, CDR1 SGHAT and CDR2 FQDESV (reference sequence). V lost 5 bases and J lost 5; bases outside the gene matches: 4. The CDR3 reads CASSPRTSGTGELFF. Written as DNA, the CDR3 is TGTGCCAGCAGCCCCCGGACTAGCGGGACCGGGGAGCTGTTTTTT.